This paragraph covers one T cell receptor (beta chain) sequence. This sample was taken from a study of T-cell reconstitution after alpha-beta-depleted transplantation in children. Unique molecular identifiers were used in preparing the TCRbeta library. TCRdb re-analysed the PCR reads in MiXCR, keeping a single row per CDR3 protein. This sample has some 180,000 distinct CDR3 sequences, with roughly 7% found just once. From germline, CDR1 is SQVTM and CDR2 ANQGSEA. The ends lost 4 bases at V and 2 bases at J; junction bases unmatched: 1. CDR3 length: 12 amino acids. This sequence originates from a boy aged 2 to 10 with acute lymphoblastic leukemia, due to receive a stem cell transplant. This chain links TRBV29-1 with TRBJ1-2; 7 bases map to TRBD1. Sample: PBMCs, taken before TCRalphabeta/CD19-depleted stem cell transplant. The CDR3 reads CSVATGNYGYTF. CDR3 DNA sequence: TGCAGCGTTGCGACAGGGAACTATGGCTACACCTTC.